These 25 T cell receptor beta chains were all obtained from the same sample, sequenced in a study of beta chain features in type 1 diabetes. General observations from the study: Type 1 diabetes patients showed a moderate but significant shortening of TCRB CDR3s in all four CD4+ subsets.

Expressed TCRB transcripts got sequenced, as all isolated RNA was reverse transcribed. TCRdb keeps only in-frame clones here, not all; method: immunoSEQ multiplex PCR. In the table there are 200,000 to 250,000 clones, approximately 13% of which are singletons. No cognate antigen is known for these TCRs. The sample consisted of naive CD4+ T cells from blood. The receptors shown here come from a man aged 25-45 years with type 1 diabetes.

In its sample, this clone was seen a few times. V usage is TRBV19 and J usage is TRBJ1-1, with 8 bases fitting TRBD1. The CDR3 covers 14 residues. The J segment lost 1 base and the V segment lost 5 bases, leaving 3 bases of the junction unmatched. The V gene's germline CDR1 is LNHDA and CDR2 SQIVND (reference sequence). The CDR3 is CASSLTGANTEAFF. The CDR3 bases are TGTGCCAGTAGTTTGACAGGGGCGAACACTGAAGCTTTCTTT.

The chain uses TRBV7-9 and TRBJ2-2, with D uncertain. The ends were cut back, 2 bases at V and 4 bases at J, with 11 bases in the middle. The CDR3 consists of 15 residues. Looked up from germline, CDR1 is SEHNR and CDR2 is FQNEAQ (reference sequence). The CDR3 reads CASSLSGPGTGELFF. In DNA form, the CDR3 reads TGTGCCAGCAGCTTATCGGGTCCGGGCACCGGGGAGCTGTTTTTT.

The V gene is TRBV9, the J gene TRBJ2-2; 7 bases are shared with TRBD2. The V gene's germline CDR1 is SGDLS and CDR2 YYNGEE. The CDR3 loop spans 16 amino acids. V was clipped by 0 bases and J by 6 bases; unmatched bases: 8. The CDR3, as DNA: TGTGCCAGCAGCGTAGGCAGGACTAGGCTTCCCGGGGAGCTGTTTTTT. It codes for CASSVGRTRLPGELFF.

V is TRBV10-3 and J is TRBJ1-2; TRBD1 matches at 10 bases. After removal of 7 bases from V and 0 bases from J, the junction contained 8 bases not matched to a gene. The CDR3 consists of 16 residues. Germline V gene lookup returns CDR1 ENHRY and CDR2 SYGVKD. CDR3 coding DNA: TGTGCCATCACCAACCGGGACAGGGGATCTAACTATGGCTACACCTTC. Amino acids: CAITNRDRGSNYGYTF.

CDR3 loop: CASSEAGTGSGYTF. In DNA form, the CDR3 reads TGTGCCAGCAGTGAAGCAGGGACAGGCTCTGGCTACACCTTC. The chain carries TRBV2 and TRBJ1-2; the match to TRBD1 covers 8 bases. V dropped 0 bases and J dropped 7; count of bases not matched to a gene: 4. Germline assignment: CDR1 SNHLY and CDR2 FYNNEI. This CDR3 spans 14 amino acids.

This clone was seen a few times. The chain couples TRBV29-1 to TRBJ1-4; 10 bases are a match to TRBD1. The germline V gene has CDR1 SQVTM and CDR2 ANQGSEA. J gave up 8 bases and V 4 bases, and 16 bases lay outside the gene matches. CDR3 length: 17 residues. For the CDR3, the DNA is TGCAGCGTTGTTCGTTCGCCCGCCGGGACAGGGGACGAAAAACTGTTTTTT. Protein sequence: CSVVRSPAGTGDEKLFF.

This sequence joins TRBV5-4 and TRBJ1-1, with 9 bases identical to TRBD1. Per the germline V gene, CDR1 is SGHNT and CDR2 is YYREEE (reference sequence). The CDR3 loop spans 14 amino acids. V lost 2 bases to trimming and J lost 5 bases; unmatched junction nucleotides: 4. For the CDR3, the DNA is TGTGCCAGCAGCTTTGACAGGGGGGGGACTGAAGCTTTCTTT. As protein: CASSFDRGGTEAFF.

The chain links TRBV7-9 to TRBJ2-3; 8 bases align to TRBD1. Germline trimming cut 5 bases from V and 4 bases from J; bases unmatched to any gene: 8. The germline V gene has CDR1 SEHNR and CDR2 FQNEAQ (reference sequence). This CDR3 contains 15 residues. CDR3 sequence reads: CASSPTGDRADTQYF. The CDR3 DNA is TGTGCCAGCAGCCCGACAGGGGATCGGGCAGATACGCAGTATTTT.

This chain joins TRBV7-8 and TRBJ2-1, with 7 bases matching TRBD1. CDR1 and CDR2 (germline): SGHVS, FQNEAQ. The V segment lost 5 bases and the J segment 5 bases; nucleotides outside the gene matches: 12. CDR3 length: 16 residues. CDR3 nucleotide sequence: TGTGCCAGCAGCCAGGTACAGGGGTTAACGGACAATGAGCAGTTCTTC. Its protein product is CASSQVQGLTDNEQFF. Full variable domain (remainder filled in from reference TRBV7-8 and TRBJ2-1): GAGVSQSPRYKVAKRGQDVALRCDPISGHVSLFWYQQALGQGPEFLTYFQNEAQLDKSGLPSDRFFAERPEGSVSTLKIQRTQQEDSAVYLCASSQVQGLTDNEQFFGPGTRLTVL.

The CDR3 region is CASSQQGLLTSGNTIYF. CDR3 coding DNA: TGCGCCAGCAGCCAACAGGGGCTCTTAACCTCTGGAAACACCATATATTTT. This chain uses TRBV4-1 with TRBJ1-3; D is perhaps TRBD1 (6 bases). The CDR3 is 17 amino acids. Germline V gene data show CDR1 as MGHRA and CDR2 as YSYEKL. The ends were cut back, 2 bases at V and 0 bases at J, with 14 bases in the middle.

CDR3 protein: CASSPAGQPSDEQFF. The CDR3 bases are TGCGCCAGCAGCCCCGCGGGACAGCCTAGCGATGAGCAGTTCTTC. The genes are TRBV5-1 and TRBJ2-1; D might be TRBD1 (7 bases). Deletions cut 4 bases from V and 8 bases from J, with 19 bases between. CDR3 size: 15 residues. CDR1 SGHRS and CDR2 YFSETQ come from the germline V gene.

The chain employs TRBV4-2 and TRBJ1-2; possible D gene TRBD1, 6 bases. Trimming stripped 4 bases from V and 4 bases from J, with 19 bases between. CDR1 LGHNA and CDR2 YNFKEQ come from the germline V gene. The CDR3 sequence is 16 residues long. CDR3 amino acids: CASSREGGETPYGYTF. The CDR3, as DNA: TGTGCCAGCAGCCGCGAGGGGGGGGAAACTCCCTATGGCTACACCTTC.

The J gene is TRBJ2-7, the V gene TRBV7-2; weak D call: TRBD2 (6 bases). V gave up 5 bases and J gave up 0 bases, with 11 bases separating them. CDR3 size: 14 residues. Germline lookup yields CDR1 SGHTA and CDR2 FQGNSA. The CDR3 DNA reads as TGTGCCAGCAGCGCGGACGGGGGCTCCTACGAGCAGTACTTC. This gives the protein CASSADGGSYEQYF. The variable domain in full, with the rest retrieved from reference TRBV7-2 and TRBJ2-7, is GAGVSQSPSNKVTEKGKDVELRCDPISGHTALYWYRQSLGQGLEFLIYFQGNSAPDKSGLPSDRFSAERTGGSVSTLTIQRTQQEDSAVYLCASSADGGSYEQYFGPGTRLTVT.

The gene calls are TRBV6-1 and TRBJ2-3, with TRBD2 as a possible D gene (5 bases). The germline V and J ends were trimmed by 6 bases and 3 bases, with 7 bases remaining between them. The CDR3 covers 12 residues. Germline CDR1 MNHNS, CDR2 SASEGT. The CDR3 DNA is TGTGCCAGCAGACAGCGGACAGATACGCAGTATTTT. It encodes CASRQRTDTQYF.

The chain links TRBV18 to TRBJ1-2; D perhaps matches TRBD1 (5 bases). Trimming shortened V by 4 bases and J by 1 base, and 10 bases separated the two germline ends. The CDR3 is made up of 14 amino acids. Germline V gene lookup returns CDR1 KGHSH and CDR2 LQKENI. The CDR3 sequence: CASSQRGDNYGYTF. The CDR3, as DNA: TGTGCCAGCTCACAACGGGGGGATAACTATGGCTACACCTTC.

This clone was counted a few times. The chain employs TRBV18 and TRBJ2-5; TRBD1 is a possible D gene (5 bases). There are 14 residues in the CDR3. The V end lost 2 bases, the J end lost 2 bases, and 9 bases lay between the germline ends. Germline V CDR1 and CDR2: KGHSH, LQKENI. CDR3 sequence reads: CASSPAGIQETQYF. DNA of the CDR3: TGTGCCAGCTCACCAGCAGGGATTCAAGAGACCCAGTACTTC. Looking up the rest from reference TRBV18 and TRBJ2-5 gives the full variable domain: NAGVMQNPRHLVRRRGQEARLRCSPMKGHSHVYWYRQLPEEGLKFMVYLQKENIIDESGMPKERFSAEFPKEGPSILRIQQVVRGDSAAYFCASSPAGIQETQYFGPGTRLLVL.

The table lists this clone with a few counts. The chain uses TRBV29-1 and TRBJ2-1; tentatively, D is TRBD1 (6 bases). This CDR3 spans 13 amino acids. V was shortened by 7 bases and J by 4 bases, with 14 bases between the two germline ends. Germline V CDR1 and CDR2: SQVTM, ANQGSEA. CDR3 coding DNA: TGCAGCGCCGCCCGGGACACTTACAATGAGCAGTTCTTC. This codes for CSAARDTYNEQFF.

The chain has TRBV6-5 and TRBJ1-5, with D maybe TRBD1 (5 bases). The CDR3 is 14 amino acids. Germline loops: CDR1 MNHEY, CDR2 SVGAGI. V was trimmed by 0 bases and J by 8 bases, leaving 11 bases between them. CDR3 bases: TGTGCCAGCAGTTACTCGGGGGGTGTGGAGCCCCAGCATTTT. Protein: CASSYSGGVEPQHF.

This clone was counted a few times. The CDR3: CASSLWTGGGEQYF. The CDR3 DNA follows: TGTGCCAGCAGCTTATGGACAGGGGGCGGCGAGCAGTACTTC. The V call is TRBV11-2, the J call TRBJ2-7; 11 positions agree with TRBD1. The length of the CDR3 is 14 residues. Germline CDR1 reads SGHAT; CDR2 reads FQNNGV. Trimming at V came to 2 bases and at J to 6 bases, leaving 3 bases not matched to a gene.

The chain links TRBV25-1 to TRBJ1-5; tentatively, D is TRBD1 (6 bases). Germline CDR1 MGHDK, CDR2 SYGVNS. Trimming shortened V by 4 bases and J by 0 bases, and 10 bases separated the two germline ends. The CDR3 length is 15 residues. CDR3 protein: CASSGGGASNQPQHF. The CDR3 bases are TGTGCCAGCAGTGGTGGGGGGGCTAGCAATCAGCCCCAGCATTTT.

A few counts support this clone. CDR3 nucleotides: TGCAGCGTTGAAAGTAGCTCGGATGAGCAGTTCTTC. Translation gives CSVESSSDEQFF. The chain combines TRBV29-1 with TRBJ2-1, with D unclear. V was shortened by 2 bases and J by 8 bases, with 10 bases between the two germline ends. Germline-derived CDR1 and CDR2 are SQVTM and ANQGSEA. The CDR3 extends over 12 amino acids.

This clone occurred a few times. The rearrangement joins TRBV5-1 to TRBJ1-1; 10 bases fit TRBD1. CDR1 is SGHRS and CDR2 is YFSETQ in the germline V gene. The CDR3 length is 16 residues. After removal of 3 bases from V and 2 bases from J, the junction contained 7 bases not matched to a gene. For the CDR3, the DNA is TGCGCCAGCAGCTCCGGGACAGGGGCGGGTAACACTGAAGCTTTCTTT. Protein sequence: CASSSGTGAGNTEAFF.

This sequence joins TRBV6-6 and TRBJ2-7; the D gene is possibly TRBD1 (6 bases). This CDR3 has 14 residues. CDR1 is MNHNY and CDR2 is SVGAGI in the germline V gene (reference sequence). Trimming stripped 5 bases from V and 3 bases from J, with 14 bases between. This CDR3 reads CASSTGIEGYEQYF. DNA of the CDR3: TGTGCCAGCAGTACAGGGATAGAAGGCTACGAGCAGTACTTC.

A few counts support this clone. V usage is TRBV15 and J usage is TRBJ2-7, with 11 nucleotides matching TRBD2. The CDR3 length is 14 residues. V lost 1 base, J lost 6 bases, and 2 bases stayed unmatched. Per the germline V gene, CDR1 is LNHNV and CDR2 is YYDKDF (reference sequence). The CDR3 sequence: CATSRGTSGSEQYF. The CDR3 DNA reads as TGTGCCACCAGCAGAGGTACTAGCGGGAGCGAGCAGTACTTC.

In this sample, this clone turned up a few times. This rearrangement joins TRBV25-1 to TRBJ2-2, with D perhaps TRBD1 (5 bases). Germline loops: CDR1 MGHDK, CDR2 SYGVNS. Deletions cut 6 bases from V and 0 bases from J, with 11 bases between. This CDR3 has 15 residues. The CDR3 sequence: CASSQGAPNTGELFF. In DNA form, the CDR3 reads TGTGCCAGCAGCCAAGGGGCACCGAACACCGGGGAGCTGTTTTTT. Full variable domain (rest looked up from reference TRBV25-1 and TRBJ2-2): EADIYQTPRYLVIGTGKKITLECSQTMGHDKMYWYQQDPGMELHLIHYSYGVNSTEKGDLSSESTVSRIRTEHFPLTLESARPSHTSQYLCASSQGAPNTGELFFGEGSRLTVL.